The 15 T cell receptor beta chains reported below all come from one sample, sequenced in a study of OX40 agonist ivuxolimab in advanced cancers. TCRdb's copy holds only in-frame clones and misses some; the assay was immunoSEQ multiplex PCR. The data show 65,000 to 95,000 clones, more than 70% seen once. Sequencing used CD4+ or CD8+ T cells sorted from blood, obtained in a trial of the OX40 agonist ivuxolimab. The receptors here all came from an adult with an advanced solid tumor such as melanoma, head and neck, liver or kidney cancer.

This chain uses TRBV5-1 with TRBJ2-3; 7 bases align to TRBD1. CDR1 is SGHRS and CDR2 is YFSETQ in the germline V gene. The CDR3 has 14 amino acids. Germline trimming cut 3 bases from V and 2 bases from J; bases unmatched to any gene: 3. CDR3 protein: CASSSGQLTDTQYF. The CDR3 region has the DNA TGCGCCAGCAGCTCGGGACAGCTCACAGATACGCAGTATTTT.

V and J are TRBV2 and TRBJ1-6; D possibly corresponds to TRBD1 (6 bases). V lost 6 bases and J 0 bases, leaving 12 bases between the germline ends. The CDR3 consists of 16 residues. CDR1 is SNHLY, CDR2 FYNNEI, per germline. In nucleotides, the CDR3 is TGTGCCAGCAGGAACAGGGAACTCTCCTATAATTCACCCCTCCACTTT. Translation: CASRNRELSYNSPLHF.

This clone has only one observation. The V and J genes are TRBV13 and TRBJ1-1; D gene unclear. V was cut by 4 bases and J by 1 base, with 16 bases left in between. The CDR3 is 16 residues long. Per the germline V gene, CDR1 is PRHDT and CDR2 is FYEKMQ (reference sequence). CDR3 sequence (DNA): TGTGCCAGCAGCTCCCCCTATCGTAGAACGAACACTGAAGCTTTCTTT. Its protein is CASSSPYRRTNTEAFF. Full variable domain (remainder filled in from reference TRBV13 and TRBJ1-1): AAGVIQSPRHLIKEKRETATLKCYPIPRHDTVYWYQQGPGQDPQFLISFYEKMQSDKGSIPDRFSAQQFSDYHSELNMSSLELGDSALYFCASSSPYRRTNTEAFFGQGTRLTVV.

The chain has TRBV4-2 and TRBJ2-3; D gene uncertain. Trimming stripped 0 bases from V and 2 bases from J, with 9 bases between. Germline values: CDR1 LGHNA, CDR2 YNFKEQ. This CDR3 contains 15 residues. The CDR3 DNA reads TGTGCCAGCAGCCAAGATTTCGGCTCCACAGATACGCAGTATTTT. It translates to CASSQDFGSTDTQYF.

Turning to this clone: The sample has other DNA sequences that encode this CDR3 too. The chain links TRBV5-1 to TRBJ2-5; D is perhaps TRBD1 or TRBD2 (5 bases each). Trimming stripped 2 bases from V and 2 bases from J, with 7 bases between. The CDR3 consists of 13 residues. CDR1 and CDR2 (germline): SGHRS, YFSETQ. The CDR3 DNA sequence: TGCGCCAGCAGCTTCTGGGGGCAAGAGACCCAGTACTTC. Its protein product is CASSFWGQETQYF. The full variable domain, completed using reference TRBV5-1 and TRBJ2-5, is KAGVTQTPRYLIKTRGQQVTLSCSPISGHRSVSWYQQTPGQGLQFLFEYFSETQRNKGNFPGRFSGRQFSNSRSEMNVSTLELGDSALYLCASSFWGQETQYFGPGTRLLVL.

The gene calls are TRBV7-3 and TRBJ2-3; 7 bases are a match to TRBD1. Per the germline V gene, CDR1 is SGHTA and CDR2 is FQGTGA. With V trimmed by 5 bases and J by 2 bases, 7 bases remained unmatched. The CDR3 has 15 amino acids. As DNA, the CDR3 is TGTGCCAGCAGCCCCCGGGACAGTTTCACAGATACGCAGTATTTT. Translation: CASSPRDSFTDTQYF. Full variable domain (rest looked up from reference TRBV7-3 and TRBJ2-3): GAGVSQTPSNKVTEKGKYVELRCDPISGHTALYWYRQSLGQGPEFLIYFQGTGAADDSGLPNDRFFAVRPEGSVSTLKIQRTERGDSAVYLCASSPRDSFTDTQYFGPGTRLTVL.

The chain employs TRBV9 and TRBJ2-1; D call uncertain. With 4 bases removed from V and 4 bases from J, the gap between germline ends came to 9 bases. The CDR3 runs to 13 residues. CDR1 and CDR2 from the germline V gene are SGDLS and YYNGEE. The CDR3 sequence: CASSQAPYNEQFF. The CDR3 DNA follows: TGTGCCAGCAGCCAGGCCCCGTACAATGAGCAGTTCTTC. Combining the CDR3 with reference TRBV9 and TRBJ2-1 gives the whole variable domain DSGVTQTPKHLITATGQRVTLRCSPRSGDLSVYWYQQSLDQGLQFLIQYYNGEERAKGNILERFSAQQFPDLHSELNLSSLELGDSALYFCASSQAPYNEQFFGPGTRLTVL.

This clone came up once. The CDR3 loop reads CASSSTPFVGTEAFF. The CDR3 nucleotides read TGTGCCAGCAGCTCGACGCCATTCGTGGGCACTGAAGCTTTCTTT. The V call is TRBV5-5, the J call TRBJ1-1; D gene unclear. This CDR3 contains 15 residues. V dropped 3 bases and J dropped 4 bases, with 16 bases sitting between them. The V gene's germline CDR1 is SGHKS and CDR2 YYEKEE (reference sequence).

The chain has TRBV14 and TRBJ1-4, with TRBD1 matching over 10 bases. The CDR3 totals 15 residues. Germline lookup yields CDR1 SGHDN and CDR2 FVKESK. V lost 4 bases, J lost 7 bases, and 6 bases stayed unmatched. The CDR3 region is CASSPIGQGGEKLFF. CDR3 bases: TGTGCCAGCAGCCCAATCGGACAGGGGGGTGAAAAACTGTTTTTT.

CDR3: CASSPLGQTGSYTF. The CDR3 region has the DNA TGTGCCAGCAGCCCCCTGGGGCAAACGGGAAGCTACACCTTC. This rearrangement joins TRBV2 to TRBJ1-2, with D perhaps TRBD1 (5 bases). Between the trimmed V and J ends, which lost 6 bases and 9 bases, there was a span of 20 bases. The CDR3 contains 14 residues. From germline, CDR1 is SNHLY and CDR2 FYNNEI. The complete variable domain, with remaining parts taken from reference TRBV2 and TRBJ1-2, reads EPEVTQTPSHQVTQMGQEVILRCVPISNHLYFYWYRQILGQKVEFLVSFYNNEISEKSEIFDDQFSVERPDGSNFTLKIRSTKLEDSAMYFCASSPLGQTGSYTFGSGTRLTVV.

The chain recombines TRBV7-6 with TRBJ2-2, with D tentatively TRBD1 or TRBD2 (6 bases each). The CDR3 is made up of 16 amino acids. With 2 bases removed from V and 1 base from J, the gap between germline ends came to 11 bases. The germline gives CDR1 SGHVS, CDR2 FNYEAQ. CDR3 coding DNA: TGTGCCAGCAGCTTAACGAGGGGGGAGAACACCGGGGAGCTGTTTTTT. Translated: CASSLTRGENTGELFF.

This sequence joins TRBV5-1 and TRBJ2-3; D uncertain. Germline V CDR1 and CDR2: SGHRS, YFSETQ. The CDR3 is 13 amino acids. The V and J ends lost 7 bases and 0 bases respectively, with 9 bases between them. CDR3 DNA sequence: TGCGCCAGCCGGGCCAGTAGCACAGATACGCAGTATTTT. The encoded protein is CASRASSTDTQYF.

The J gene is TRBJ1-5, the V gene TRBV28; 8 nucleotides agree with TRBD1. The CDR3 sequence is 15 residues long. Per the germline V gene, CDR1 is MDHEN and CDR2 is SYDVKM. J was trimmed by 7 bases and V by 3 bases; bases with no gene match: 8. CDR3 sequence reads: CASSFPDRGRQPQHF. DNA for the CDR3: TGTGCCAGCAGTTTCCCCGACAGGGGTAGACAGCCCCAGCATTTT.

This clone has only a few counts. V gene TRBV7-2 combines with J gene TRBJ2-2; no firm D call. This CDR3 is built from 15 residues. The germline V gene has CDR1 SGHTA and CDR2 FQGNSA. The V and J ends lost 1 base and 6 bases respectively, with 12 bases between them. CDR3 sequence: CASSLDISRAGELFF. Here the CDR3 DNA reads TGTGCCAGCAGCTTAGACATTAGCCGGGCCGGGGAGCTGTTTTTT.

This chain uses TRBV29-1 with TRBJ2-1; 11 bases are shared with TRBD1. CDR3 length equals 16 residues. With V trimmed by 0 bases and J by 2 bases, 3 bases remained unmatched. Germline CDR1 is SQVTM and CDR2 is ANQGSEA. CDR3 region: CSVEEGTGGTYNEQFF. CDR3 DNA sequence: TGCAGCGTTGAAGAGGGGACAGGGGGGACCTACAATGAGCAGTTCTTC.